The clone carrying this T cell receptor beta chain was recorded a few times. In the authors' methods: How many nucleated cells were present was estimated from reference gene primer amplification. The data were produced by immunoSEQ multiplex PCR, yet TCRdb's version contains in-frame clones alone and is incomplete. V and J calls plus clone size are reproduced from that table; the DNA served to infer D and trimming. This sample has fewer than 500,000 clones, with over 65% found just once. The CDR3 spans 16 residues. Germline CDR1 reads SGHVS; CDR2 reads FQNEAQ. Between the trimmed V and J ends, which lost 5 bases and 0 bases, there was a span of 14 bases. The data belong to a study of blood T cell repertoires in COVID-19. In the study overall: Donors in the United States, Italy and Spain gave samples during acute or convalescent COVID-19. T cells, B-cell-depleted T cells, or PBMCs supplied cDNA or gDNA.

The chain uses TRBV7-8 and TRBJ2-1, with unresolved D. The sequence was obtained from a human donor with acute or convalescent COVID-19. The donor label of this sample is uncertain. The sequencing sample was made of peripheral blood. CDR3 amino acids: CASSPYTRSSYNEQFF. Written as DNA, the CDR3 is TGTGCCAGCAGCCCCTACACTCGGAGCTCCTACAATGAGCAGTTCTTC.